Reported below is one T cell receptor beta chain. The data derive from a study of PD-L1 blockade in urothelial cancer. Overall study context: Male sex and bladder-origin urothelial cancer characterized about 85% of the 29 patients.

Patients were diagnosed with urothelial carcinoma, either locally advanced or metastatic. Germline lookup yields CDR1 SGHAT and CDR2 FQNNGV. Unmatched junction bases numbered 14, after V lost 6 bases and J lost 6 bases. The CDR3 consists of 16 residues. Synthetic templates analogous to TCR were spiked into all PCRs individually. Generated by immunoSEQ multiplex PCR, the TCRdb table keeps only in-frame clones and is missing some. The table lists about 17,000 clones, roughly 87% of them singletons. This TCR derives from a man aged 45-60 years with urothelial cancer. The genes are TRBV11-2 and TRBJ2-1; 7 bases agree with TRBD2. This specimen was PBMCs, taken around atezolizumab (anti-PD-L1) treatment. The CDR3 nucleotides read TGTGCCAGCAGAAAAGCGGGACTCAGAATAACCAATGAGCAGTTCTTC. Protein: CASRKAGLRITNEQFF.